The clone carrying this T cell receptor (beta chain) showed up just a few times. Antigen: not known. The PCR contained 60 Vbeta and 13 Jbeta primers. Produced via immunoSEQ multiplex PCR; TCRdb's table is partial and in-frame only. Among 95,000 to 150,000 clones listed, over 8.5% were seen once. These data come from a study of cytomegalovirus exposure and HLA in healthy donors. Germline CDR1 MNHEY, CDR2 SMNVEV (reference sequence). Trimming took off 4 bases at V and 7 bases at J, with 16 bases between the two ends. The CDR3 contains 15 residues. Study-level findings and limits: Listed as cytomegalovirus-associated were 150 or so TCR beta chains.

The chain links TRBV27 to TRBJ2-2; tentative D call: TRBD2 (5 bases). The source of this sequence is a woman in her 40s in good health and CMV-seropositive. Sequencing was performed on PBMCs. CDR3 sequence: CASSYVGPRGGELFF. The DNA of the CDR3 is TGTGCCAGCAGTTACGTTGGACCCCGGGGCGGGGAGCTGTTTTTT.